These T cell receptor beta chains were read from a single sample in a study of cytomegalovirus exposure and HLA in healthy donors. Assay: immunoSEQ multiplex PCR; the TCRdb copy retains only in-frame clones and omits some. The table records around 100,000 clones, 10% of them present only once. Sequencing was done on a sample of PBMCs. These receptors came from a man in his forties in good health and CMV-seropositive. Each CDR3 is given with its conserved first and last residue. Each record gives: clone size, V gene, D gene, J gene, CDR3 DNA, CDR3 protein. The D gene is left open where the match is weak. A clone size is listed for some rows: how often the clone was seen (once, few, many), or a class if it is expanded.

abundance: few; v_gene: TRBV9; d_gene: TRBD2; j_gene: TRBJ2-7; CDR3nt: TGTGCCAGCAGCGTGGGGACTACCTACGAGCAGTACTTC; CDR3aa: CASSVGTTYEQYF
abundance: .; v_gene: TRBV7-9; d_gene: .; j_gene: TRBJ1-2; CDR3nt: TGTGCCAGCAGCTTATTGGGCCAGGGCGATGGCTACACCTTC; CDR3aa: CASSLLGQGDGYTF
abundance: few; v_gene: TRBV4-3; d_gene: .; j_gene: TRBJ2-7; CDR3nt: TGCGCCAGCAGCCAAGATCGGGCGGGCATTGGGGGGGAGCAGTACTTC; CDR3aa: CASSQDRAGIGGEQYF
abundance: .; v_gene: TRBV18; d_gene: .; j_gene: TRBJ1-4; CDR3nt: TGTGCCAGCTCACCACCGGAGGGACTGGAAAAACTGTTTTTT; CDR3aa: CASSPPEGLEKLFF
abundance: .; v_gene: TRBV7-8; d_gene: .; j_gene: TRBJ1-3; CDR3nt: TGTGCCAGCAGTCCAGAGGGGGGGATCACTGGAAACACCATATATTTT; CDR3aa: CASSPEGGITGNTIYF
abundance: .; v_gene: TRBV5-6; d_gene: .; j_gene: TRBJ1-1; CDR3nt: TGTGCCAGCTCCGACCAGGGAATGGGTGAAGCTTTCTTT; CDR3aa: CASSDQGMGEAFF
abundance: few; v_gene: TRBV9; d_gene: .; j_gene: TRBJ1-2; CDR3nt: TGTGCCAGCAGCGTAGTGGGGGGGGGCGACGGCTACACCTTC; CDR3aa: CASSVVGGGDGYTF
abundance: few; v_gene: TRBV6-5; d_gene: TRBD2; j_gene: TRBJ2-7; CDR3nt: TGTGCCAGCAGTTACCCCACTAGCGGGAGGTACGAGCAGTACTTC; CDR3aa: CASSYPTSGRYEQYF
abundance: few; v_gene: TRBV28; d_gene: TRBD2; j_gene: TRBJ2-4; CDR3nt: TGTGCCAGCAGTTACTCGATGGGACTAGCGGGAAGAGGGCCAAGGCACATCCAGTACTTC; CDR3aa: CASSYSMGLAGRGPRHIQYF
abundance: few; v_gene: TRBV6-1; d_gene: TRBD1; j_gene: TRBJ1-1; CDR3nt: TGTGCCAGCATCACCCACCCGACAGGGGGCACTGAAGCTTTCTTT; CDR3aa: CASITHPTGGTEAFF
abundance: .; v_gene: TRBV5-1; d_gene: TRBD1; j_gene: TRBJ2-4; CDR3nt: TGCGCCAGCAGCTTTGGGACAGGGAGATCTCAGTACTTC; CDR3aa: CASSFGTGRSQYF
abundance: .; v_gene: TRBV11-3; d_gene: TRBD1; j_gene: TRBJ2-3; CDR3nt: TGTGCCAGCAGCTTGGCGACATGGACAGGGGCAGATACGCAGTATTTT; CDR3aa: CASSLATWTGADTQYF
abundance: few; v_gene: TRBV28; d_gene: .; j_gene: TRBJ2-5; CDR3nt: TGTGCCAGCAGCCAAGGACAGAGAGCCCCGGTCACCCAGTACTTC; CDR3aa: CASSQGQRAPVTQYF
abundance: few; v_gene: TRBV7-9; d_gene: TRBD1; j_gene: TRBJ2-2; CDR3nt: TGTGCCAGCAGTTCCGGGACAGATAACACCGGGGAGCTGTTTTTT; CDR3aa: CASSSGTDNTGELFF
abundance: few; v_gene: TRBV7-9; d_gene: .; j_gene: TRBJ1-2; CDR3nt: TGTGCCAGCAGCTTATCCCCGACAGCCTTCTATGGCTACACCTTC; CDR3aa: CASSLSPTAFYGYTF
abundance: .; v_gene: TRBV7-9; d_gene: .; j_gene: TRBJ2-7; CDR3nt: TGTGCCAGCAGCCCCCGGGACACCAGATACGAGCAGTACTTC; CDR3aa: CASSPRDTRYEQYF
abundance: .; v_gene: TRBV6-6; d_gene: TRBD2; j_gene: TRBJ2-5; CDR3nt: TGTGCCAGCAGCACCAGCGGGAGGCCGGAGACCCAGTACTTC; CDR3aa: CASSTSGRPETQYF
abundance: .; v_gene: TRBV7-2; d_gene: .; j_gene: TRBJ2-1; CDR3nt: TGTGCCAGCAGCTTAGGTTCGGGAGAATCGTACAATGAGCAGTTCTTC; CDR3aa: CASSLGSGESYNEQFF
abundance: .; v_gene: TRBV6-6; d_gene: TRBD2; j_gene: TRBJ2-7; CDR3nt: TGTGCCAGCAGCGGACTAGCGGGAGCGGCTTACGAGCAGTACTTC; CDR3aa: CASSGLAGAAYEQYF
abundance: few; v_gene: TRBV5-1; d_gene: .; j_gene: TRBJ1-4; CDR3nt: TGCGCCAGCAGCTTGAGGACAGCCGATGGAAAACTGTTTTTT; CDR3aa: CASSLRTADGKLFF
abundance: .; v_gene: TRBV7-2; d_gene: .; j_gene: TRBJ1-1; CDR3nt: TGTGCCAGCAGGTTAGAGGAGGGTCGGACTGAAGCTTTCTTT; CDR3aa: CASRLEEGRTEAFF
abundance: few; v_gene: TRBV11-3; d_gene: TRBD1; j_gene: TRBJ2-1; CDR3nt: TGTGCCAGCAGCTTAGTCAGGGGGTCCTACAATGAGCAGTTCTTC; CDR3aa: CASSLVRGSYNEQFF
abundance: .; v_gene: TRBV19; d_gene: .; j_gene: TRBJ2-4; CDR3nt: TGTGCCAGTAGTCCCCCGGACAGCGTAGCCAAAAACATTCAGTACTTC; CDR3aa: CASSPPDSVAKNIQYF
abundance: few; v_gene: TRBV5-6; d_gene: TRBD2; j_gene: TRBJ2-1; CDR3nt: TGTGCCAGCAGCTTGGGGACTAGCGGTTACAATGAGCAGTTCTTC; CDR3aa: CASSLGTSGYNEQFF
abundance: .; v_gene: TRBV13; d_gene: .; j_gene: TRBJ2-3; CDR3nt: TGTGCCAGCAGCTTCGGGGGTATGGGACTTCACACAGATACGCAGTATTTT; CDR3aa: CASSFGGMGLHTDTQYF
abundance: few; v_gene: TRBV4-2; d_gene: TRBD1; j_gene: TRBJ2-5; CDR3nt: TGTGCCAGCAGCCAAGATTGGACAGGGACCGGAGAGACCCAGTACTTC; CDR3aa: CASSQDWTGTGETQYF
abundance: .; v_gene: TRBV5-6; d_gene: TRBD2; j_gene: TRBJ2-2; CDR3nt: TGTGCCAGCAGCCCGGGACTAGCGGGGCCTACGAACACCGGGGAGCTGTTTTTT; CDR3aa: CASSPGLAGPTNTGELFF
abundance: few; v_gene: TRBV5-1; d_gene: .; j_gene: TRBJ1-4; CDR3nt: TGCGCCAGCAGCGTCTCCCCGCAGGGGACTAATGAAAAACTGTTTTTT; CDR3aa: CASSVSPQGTNEKLFF
abundance: .; v_gene: TRBV10-1; d_gene: TRBD1; j_gene: TRBJ1-2; CDR3nt: TGCGCCAGCTTGAGACAGGGGGCCGAGGGCGGCTACACCTTC; CDR3aa: CASLRQGAEGGYTF
abundance: few; v_gene: TRBV9; d_gene: .; j_gene: TRBJ2-2; CDR3nt: TGTGCCAGCAGCGTCCTCACCGGGGAGCTGTTTTTT; CDR3aa: CASSVLTGELFF
abundance: .; v_gene: TRBV28; d_gene: TRBD1; j_gene: TRBJ1-5; CDR3nt: TGTGCCAGCAGATCAGGACAGGATAATCAGCCCCAGCATTTT; CDR3aa: CASRSGQDNQPQHF